This record looks at one T cell receptor beta chain sequence and its context. Antigen unknown. V lost 2 bases to trimming and J lost 0 bases; unmatched junction nucleotides: 4. The CDR3 is 16 amino acids. CDR1 and CDR2 (germline): SGHKS, YYEKEE (reference sequence). The sample belongs to a study of cytomegalovirus exposure and HLA in healthy donors. Study context: The approximately 120 validation repertoires, a later analysis reported, used the same platform as the approximately 700 first-cohort repertoires. General study points: CMV antigen specificity of a few CMV-associated chains was confirmed in vitro. Among TCR beta chains, those listed as cytomegalovirus-associated numbered approximately 150.

Some clones are missing from TCRdb's copy, which holds only in-frame ones; the method was immunoSEQ multiplex PCR. This table holds about 56,000 clones, approximately 92% found once. Sequencing was carried out using PBMCs. The gene calls are TRBV5-5 and TRBJ2-1; 8 nucleotides line up with TRBD2. This TCR derives from a woman between 18 and 30 years old in good health and CMV-seronegative. The chain's CDR3 is CASSFRLASSYNEQFF. As DNA, the CDR3 is TGTGCCAGCAGCTTTAGACTAGCGAGCTCCTACAATGAGCAGTTCTTC.